This is a list of T cell receptor beta chains from one sample in a study of beta chain features in type 1 diabetes. The assay was immunoSEQ multiplex PCR, and TCRdb's table has in-frame clones only and misses some. The sample yields about 150,000 clones, more than 10% seen once. The material sequenced was central memory CD4+ T cells from blood. These receptors were obtained from a man aged 18 to 29 with type 1 diabetes. Each CDR3 is given with its conserved first and last residue. A D gene is named only where the DNA matches it firmly. Where a row states a size, it is once, few, many or the class of an expanded clone; other rows omit it.

TRBJ1-4,TRBV30,.,.,CAWSVRGLGEKLFF,TGTGCCTGGAGTGTACGTGGGCTCGGTGAAAAACTGTTTTTT
TRBJ2-7,TRBV6-1,.,TRBD1,CASSDGSDRGSYEQYF,TGTGCCAGCAGTGATGGGTCGGACAGGGGGTCCTACGAGCAGTACTTC
TRBJ2-3,TRBV4-2,.,.,CASSQLLDSTDTQYF,TGTGCCAGCAGCCAACTGCTTGACTCCACAGATACGCAGTATTTT
TRBJ2-5,TRBV5-1,few,.,CASSLGQRWLQETQYF,TGCGCCAGCAGCTTGGGACAGCGTTGGCTACAAGAGACCCAGTACTTC
TRBJ2-7,TRBV7-8,.,.,CASSLGGRAYEQYF,TGTGCCAGCAGCTTAGGGGGCCGCGCCTACGAGCAGTACTTC
TRBJ2-5,TRBV28,.,.,CASIMADQETQYF,TGTGCCAGCATTATGGCAGATCAAGAGACCCAGTACTTC
TRBJ1-2,TRBV30,.,TRBD1,CAVDRGIYGYTF,TGTGCCGTCGACAGGGGGATCTATGGCTACACCTTC
TRBJ2-5,TRBV7-8,few,TRBD1,CASSFGTGARGTQYF,TGTGCCAGCAGCTTTGGGACAGGGGCAAGGGGGACCCAGTACTTC
TRBJ2-1,TRBV11-2,.,.,CASSPRTGAYNEQFF,TGTGCCAGCAGCCCCCGAACGGGGGCGTACAATGAGCAGTTCTTC
TRBJ2-1,TRBV19,few,TRBD2,CASRPSGGVDEQFF,TGTGCCAGCCGGCCTAGCGGGGGGGTGGATGAGCAGTTCTTC
TRBJ1-1,TRBV7-9,few,.,CASSQVPQAEAFF,TGTGCCAGCAGCCAGGTCCCCCAAGCTGAAGCTTTCTTT
TRBJ2-1,TRBV14,few,.,CASSQVGPGNEQFF,TGTGCCAGCAGCCAAGTAGGGCCGGGGAATGAGCAGTTCTTC
TRBJ2-2,TRBV5-1,many,.,CASSLFPGELFF,TGCGCCAGCAGCTTGTTCCCCGGGGAGCTGTTTTTT
TRBJ1-2,TRBV7-2,few,.,CASSSRPGGYTF,TGTGCCAGCAGCTCCCGCCCGGGGGGCTACACCTTC
TRBJ2-5,TRBV7-2,.,.,CASSLGVSQETQYF,TGTGCCAGCAGCTTAGGGGTGAGCCAAGAGACCCAGTACTTC
TRBJ1-1,TRBV6-6,.,.,CASTDRVHTEAFF,TGTGCCAGCACCGACCGGGTCCACACTGAAGCTTTCTTT
TRBJ2-7,TRBV5-1,many,TRBD1,CASSGDRSYYEQYF,TGCGCCAGCAGCGGGGACAGATCCTACTACGAGCAGTACTTC
TRBJ2-7,TRBV9,.,.,CASSVGDSASYEQYF,TGTGCCAGCAGCGTAGGAGACTCGGCCTCCTACGAGCAGTACTTC
TRBJ2-7,TRBV5-1,.,TRBD1,CASKVQGAYEQYF,TGCGCCAGCAAAGTGCAGGGGGCCTACGAGCAGTACTTC
TRBJ1-6,TRBV7-6,few,TRBD1,CASSLGGTGVNSPLHF,TGTGCCAGCAGCTTAGGAGGGACAGGGGTGAATTCACCCCTCCACTTT
TRBJ2-4,TRBV11-2,.,TRBD1,CASSLALGTGKNIQYF,TGTGCCAGCAGCTTAGCTCTAGGGACAGGGAAAAACATTCAGTACTTC
TRBJ2-1,TRBV4-1,.,.,CASSLPTSKLNNEQFF,TGCGCCAGCAGCCTCCCGACGTCCAAGCTAAACAATGAGCAGTTCTTC
TRBJ2-3,TRBV7-3,.,TRBD2,CASSPPSGGLGTDTQYF,TGTGCCAGCAGCCCGCCTAGCGGGGGGCTGGGCACAGATACGCAGTATTTT
TRBJ2-5,TRBV28,few,TRBD2,CASSIGTSGQETQYF,TGTGCCAGCAGTATCGGGACTAGCGGGCAAGAGACCCAGTACTTC
TRBJ2-1,TRBV7-9,many,TRBD1,CASSPGQEANEQFF,TGTGCCAGCAGCCCGGGACAGGAGGCCAATGAGCAGTTCTTC
TRBJ1-5,TRBV10-1,.,.,CASSAGDQPQHF,TGCGCCAGCAGTGCAGGGGATCAGCCCCAGCATTTT
TRBJ1-6,TRBV4-2,.,.,CASSQEGGPGGSPLHF,TGTGCCAGCAGCCAAGAAGGGGGTCCGGGTGGATCACCCCTCCACTTT
TRBJ1-6,TRBV27,.,.,CASRQGNSPLHF,TGTGCCAGCAGGCAGGGGAATTCACCCCTCCACTTT
TRBJ2-5,TRBV5-1,few,.,CASSENRAPGTQYF,TGCGCCAGCAGCGAGAACCGGGCTCCCGGGACCCAGTACTTC
TRBJ1-4,TRBV5-6,.,TRBD1,CASSYRGRGEKLFF,TGTGCCAGCAGCTACAGGGGGCGGGGTGAAAAACTGTTTTTT
TRBJ2-2,TRBV10-3,few,.,CAIRDRLNTGELFF,TGTGCCATCAGGGACAGATTGAACACCGGGGAGCTGTTTTTT
TRBJ1-2,TRBV7-9,few,.,CASNLETRYGYTF,TGTGCCAGCAACTTGGAGACTCGCTATGGCTACACCTTC
TRBJ1-5,TRBV9,.,.,CASSVSGRQPQHF,TGTGCCAGCAGCGTGAGCGGGCGTCAGCCCCAGCATTTT
TRBJ2-7,TRBV5-1,few,.,CASWEGHEQYF,TGCGCCAGCTGGGAAGGGCACGAGCAGTACTTC
TRBJ2-3,TRBV2,.,.,CASSLGIKTDTQYF,TGTGCCAGCAGTCTGGGGATTAAAACAGATACGCAGTATTTT
TRBJ1-1,TRBV28,.,.,CASRVNTEAFF,TGTGCCAGCAGGGTGAACACTGAAGCTTTCTTT
TRBJ2-1,TRBV5-6,few,.,CASSLDRNEQFF,TGTGCCAGCAGCTTGGATAGGAATGAGCAGTTCTTC
TRBJ2-7,TRBV2,many,.,CASSEILRVKQYF,TGTGCCAGCAGTGAGATTCTTAGGGTAAAGCAGTACTTC
TRBJ2-5,TRBV6-1,few,.,CASGQDGYYQETQYF,TGTGCCAGCGGGCAGGACGGATACTACCAAGAGACCCAGTACTTC
TRBJ2-5,TRBV30,few,.,CAWIPRGWETQYF,TGTGCCTGGATCCCCCGGGGGTGGGAGACCCAGTACTTC
TRBJ2-3,TRBV9,.,.,CASSVSPINF,TGTGCCAGCAGCGTATCTCCCATCAATTTT
TRBJ2-5,TRBV28,few,.,CASSRPMGSETQYF,TGTGCCAGTTCCAGGCCGATGGGGTCAGAGACCCAGTACTTC
TRBJ2-7,TRBV7-2,many,.,CASSLGVYEQYF,TGTGCCAGCAGCTTAGGAGTCTACGAGCAGTACTTC
TRBJ1-3,TRBV6-5,few,.,CASSYSQQGSNTIYF,TGTGCCAGCAGTTACTCGCAACAGGGTTCGAACACCATATATTTT
TRBJ2-5,TRBV30,.,TRBD2,CAWSVRRAGLETQYF,TGTGCCTGGAGTGTACGGCGAGCGGGGTTGGAGACCCAGTACTTC
TRBJ1-5,TRBV7-6,.,.,CASSNNGGPQHF,TGTGCCAGCAGTAACAACGGGGGGCCCCAGCATTTT
TRBJ1-1,TRBV5-1,.,.,CASKGGKAEAFF,TGCGCCAGCAAAGGGGGAAAGGCTGAAGCTTTCTTT
TRBJ2-1,TRBV11-3,.,TRBD2,CASSFDPTSGGYNEQFF,TGTGCCAGCAGCTTCGATCCTACTAGCGGGGGTTACAATGAGCAGTTCTTC
TRBJ2-3,TRBV30,.,.,CAWSRAIGTDTQYF,TGTGCCTGGAGTCGGGCGATTGGGACAGATACGCAGTATTTT
TRBJ1-5,TRBV7-9,few,.,CASSPPGGQPQHF,TGTGCCAGCAGCCCCCCGGGGGGGCAGCCCCAGCATTTT
TRBJ1-4,TRBV5-1,few,.,CASSLAAGLDEKLFF,TGCGCCAGCAGCTTGGCGGCGGGTTTGGATGAAAAACTGTTTTTT
TRBJ2-2,TRBV7-9,.,.,CASSSRDFNTGELFF,TGTGCCAGCAGCTCTAGGGACTTTAACACCGGGGAGCTGTTTTTT
TRBJ2-4,TRBV29-1,many,TRBD1,CSVLTQGSIQYF,TGCAGCGTCCTGACACAGGGGTCCATTCAGTACTTC
TRBJ1-2,TRBV19,.,.,CASSIGGSQNYGYTF,TGTGCCAGTAGTATAGGTGGCAGTCAAAACTATGGCTACACCTTC
TRBJ1-2,TRBV2,few,.,CASSESRFQVRGYTF,TGTGCCAGCAGTGAATCCCGGTTTCAGGTTCGTGGCTACACCTTC
TRBJ2-1,TRBV5-1,few,.,CASSLLPDRGHEQFF,TGCGCCAGCAGCCTTTTACCGGACCGGGGGCATGAGCAGTTCTTC
TRBJ2-5,TRBV30,.,.,CAWRLRSGQETQYF,TGTGCCTGGAGGCTTCGTAGCGGACAAGAGACCCAGTACTTC
TRBJ1-1,TRBV7-9,few,.,CASSLQGGANTEAFF,TGTGCCAGCAGCCTCCAGGGAGGAGCGAACACTGAAGCTTTCTTT
TRBJ2-1,TRBV6-6,.,TRBD1,CASSTVQGYEQFF,TGTGCCAGCAGTACCGTACAGGGGTATGAGCAGTTCTTC